The rows below give T cell receptor beta chains drawn from one sample of a study of cytotoxic CD8 clonotypes in ibrutinib-treated CLL. Assay used: immunoSEQ multiplex PCR; TCRdb lists only in-frame clones, some missing. The table shows about 150,000 clones, with 76% occurring only once. The sequences come from PBMCs, collected after 24 months of ibrutinib treatment. All receptors come from a human donor with chronic lymphocytic leukemia. CDR3s include the opening cysteine and the closing phenylalanine or tryptophan. Each record gives: D gene, J gene, clone size, V gene, CDR3 DNA, CDR3 protein. D genes are given only for firm matches. The listing skips clone size in some rows; elsewhere it reads once, few, many or a size class.

d_gene: TRBD2
j_gene: TRBJ2-1
abundance: .
v_gene: TRBV6-6
CDR3nt: TGTGCCAGCAGCCGACTAGCTGGGGGCAATGAGCAGTTCTTC
CDR3aa: CASSRLAGGNEQFF

d_gene: .
j_gene: TRBJ1-2
abundance: once
v_gene: TRBV4-1
CDR3nt: TGCGCCAGCAGCCAAGATGGCGGGGAGCCCTATGGCTACACCTTC
CDR3aa: CASSQDGGEPYGYTF

d_gene: .
j_gene: TRBJ2-6
abundance: .
v_gene: TRBV5-1
CDR3nt: TGCGCCAGCAGCTTCGACGGCTCGGGGGCCTGGGGCAACGTCCTGACTTTC
CDR3aa: CASSFDGSGAWGNVLTF

d_gene: .
j_gene: TRBJ2-2
abundance: .
v_gene: TRBV7-3
CDR3nt: TGTGCCAGCAGCTTAACAAGGAATGCCGGCGGGGAGCTGTTTTTT
CDR3aa: CASSLTRNAGGELFF

d_gene: TRBD2
j_gene: TRBJ2-1
abundance: .
v_gene: TRBV5-6
CDR3nt: TGTGCCAGCAGCCAAGCTAGCGGGTGGGACTACAATGAGCAGTTCTTC
CDR3aa: CASSQASGWDYNEQFF

d_gene: TRBD1
j_gene: TRBJ1-5
abundance: .
v_gene: TRBV18
CDR3nt: TGTGCCAGCTCCCCCCCCGGACAGGGGCCGCAGCCCCAGCATTTT
CDR3aa: CASSPPGQGPQPQHF

d_gene: .
j_gene: TRBJ2-1
abundance: .
v_gene: TRBV18
CDR3nt: TGTGCCAGCTCACCACCCGGGACGGCTTACAATGAGCAGTTCTTC
CDR3aa: CASSPPGTAYNEQFF

d_gene: .
j_gene: TRBJ1-1
abundance: .
v_gene: TRBV7-9
CDR3nt: TGTGCCAGCAGCTTAGGGGGGTCGAACACTGAAGCTTTCTTT
CDR3aa: CASSLGGSNTEAFF

d_gene: TRBD2
j_gene: TRBJ2-4
abundance: .
v_gene: TRBV5-1
CDR3nt: TGCGCCAGCAGCTTGGGTCTAGCGGGAGGGGACATTCAGTACTTC
CDR3aa: CASSLGLAGGDIQYF

d_gene: .
j_gene: TRBJ1-1
abundance: .
v_gene: TRBV7-6
CDR3nt: TGTGCCAGCAGCCCCTGGACAGTGAACACTGAAGCTTTCTTT
CDR3aa: CASSPWTVNTEAFF

d_gene: .
j_gene: TRBJ2-1
abundance: .
v_gene: TRBV28
CDR3nt: TGTGCCAGCAGTTCCCCTTTGGGGAGGATTTACAATGAGCAGTTCTTC
CDR3aa: CASSSPLGRIYNEQFF

d_gene: TRBD2
j_gene: TRBJ2-3
abundance: .
v_gene: TRBV5-1
CDR3nt: TGCGCCAGCAGCCCCGGGACTAGCGGGGTGGGAGATACGCAGTATTTT
CDR3aa: CASSPGTSGVGDTQYF

d_gene: .
j_gene: TRBJ1-3
abundance: .
v_gene: TRBV6-5
CDR3nt: TGTGCCAGCAGTTACTCTGGCAACTCTGGAAACACCATATATTTT
CDR3aa: CASSYSGNSGNTIYF

d_gene: .
j_gene: TRBJ2-7
abundance: .
v_gene: TRBV27
CDR3nt: TGTGCCAGCAGTCGTAGCGGAGACTCCTACGAGCAGTACTTC
CDR3aa: CASSRSGDSYEQYF

d_gene: .
j_gene: TRBJ2-2
abundance: .
v_gene: TRBV19
CDR3nt: TGTGCCAGTAGTACCTCACGGAGCGGAACCGGGGAGCTGTTTTTT
CDR3aa: CASSTSRSGTGELFF

d_gene: .
j_gene: TRBJ1-6
abundance: many
v_gene: TRBV6-1
CDR3nt: TGTGCCAGCAGTGCTCGGGGGGACTCACCCCTCCACTTT
CDR3aa: CASSARGDSPLHF

d_gene: TRBD1
j_gene: TRBJ1-2
abundance: .
v_gene: TRBV19
CDR3nt: TGTGCCAGTAGTCCGACAGGGGGCACCTATGGCTACACCTTC
CDR3aa: CASSPTGGTYGYTF

d_gene: .
j_gene: TRBJ1-4
abundance: .
v_gene: TRBV30
CDR3nt: TGTGCCTGGAGTAGGGTCTCAACTAATGAAAAACTGTTTTTT
CDR3aa: CAWSRVSTNEKLFF

d_gene: TRBD1
j_gene: TRBJ1-1
abundance: .
v_gene: TRBV19
CDR3nt: TGTGCCAGTAGTCCCCGGACAGGATCGGCTTTCTTT
CDR3aa: CASSPRTGSAFF

d_gene: .
j_gene: TRBJ2-3
abundance: .
v_gene: TRBV7-9
CDR3nt: TGTGCCAGCAGCACCGGCGCGGCAGGGGGCACAGATACGCAGTATTTT
CDR3aa: CASSTGAAGGTDTQYF